The present TCR beta chain was sequenced within a study of CXCR3-negative and CXCR3-positive naive CD8 T cells. Points on this clonotype: Its antigen is unidentified.

Study observations and caveats: Relative to CXCR3-negative naive cells, CXCR3-positive naive cells had more hydrophobic TRB CDR3s.

All TRB cDNA libraries came from 5' RACE performed with UMI labels. Reprocessing the 5' RACE reads, TCRdb reports a single entry for every CDR3 protein and omits DNA. The repertoire table contains some 110,000 distinct CDR3 sequences. The CDR3 is made up of 16 amino acids. The clonotype comes from a human donor in good health. Some clones in this sample may be carry-over from other donors' samples. The source material was naive CXCR3+ CD8+ T cells from blood. The subset here: CD45RO-CCR7+CD27+CD95- naive CD8+ T cells expressing CXCR3 (TNR3+). The chain uses TRBV21-1 and TRBJ1-3. TRBV21-1 is shown as a pseudogene. CDR3 amino acids: CASSKEAEEGGNTIYF.